This T cell receptor (beta chain) was identified during a study of shared clonotypes between healthy human individuals. V shed 3 bases and J shed 4 bases, with 26 bases lying between them. The CDR3 length is 18 residues. The germline V gene has CDR1 SGDLS and CDR2 YYNGEE. Some clones are missing from TCRdb's copy, which holds only in-frame ones; the method was immunoSEQ multiplex PCR. The sample holds about 120,000 clones, 55% to 80% seen once. The sequence was collected from a woman aged 30 to 39 in good health. The source material was memory CD8+ T cells sorted from blood. Described subset: CD45RO+ cells pooled with CCR7-negative TemRA cells. The chain has TRBV9 and TRBJ2-7, with D possibly matching TRBD2 (5 bases). The CDR3 here is CASSALNLDWQFGYEQYF. The DNA of the CDR3 is TGTGCCAGCAGCGCTTTGAACCTGGACTGGCAGTTTGGGTACGAGCAGTACTTC.